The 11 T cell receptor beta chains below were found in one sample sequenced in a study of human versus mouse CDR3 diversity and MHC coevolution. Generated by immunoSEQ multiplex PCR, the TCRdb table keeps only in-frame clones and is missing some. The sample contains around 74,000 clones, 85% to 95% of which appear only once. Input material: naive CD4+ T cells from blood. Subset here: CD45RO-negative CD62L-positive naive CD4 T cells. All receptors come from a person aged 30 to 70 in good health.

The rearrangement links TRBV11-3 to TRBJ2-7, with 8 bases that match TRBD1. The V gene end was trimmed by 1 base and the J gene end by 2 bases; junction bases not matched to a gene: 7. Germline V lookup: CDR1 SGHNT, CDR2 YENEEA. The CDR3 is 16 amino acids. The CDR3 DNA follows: TGTGCCAGCAGCTTAGGAGGACAGGGATGGGCCTACGAGCAGTACTTC. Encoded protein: CASSLGGQGWAYEQYF.

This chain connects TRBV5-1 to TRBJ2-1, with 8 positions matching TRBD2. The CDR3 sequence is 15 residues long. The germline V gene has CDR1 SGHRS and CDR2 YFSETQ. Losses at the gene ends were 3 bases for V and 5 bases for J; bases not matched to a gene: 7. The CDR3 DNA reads TGCGCCAGCAGCTCAGGCGGGGGGACCAACAATGAGCAGTTCTTC. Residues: CASSSGGGTNNEQFF.

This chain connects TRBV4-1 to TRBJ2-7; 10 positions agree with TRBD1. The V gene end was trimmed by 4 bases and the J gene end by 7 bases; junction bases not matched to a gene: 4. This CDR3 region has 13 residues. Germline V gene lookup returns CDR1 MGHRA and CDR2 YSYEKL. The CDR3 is CASSRDRGREQYF. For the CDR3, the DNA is TGCGCCAGCAGCCGAGACAGGGGGCGGGAGCAGTACTTC.

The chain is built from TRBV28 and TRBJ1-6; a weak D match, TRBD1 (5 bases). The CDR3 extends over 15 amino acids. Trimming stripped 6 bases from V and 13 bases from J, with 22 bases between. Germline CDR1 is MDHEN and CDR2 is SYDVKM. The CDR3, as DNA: TGTGCCAGCAGCATCCATGCCGAGACTCGGGGGCCCCTCCACTTT. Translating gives CASSIHAETRGPLHF. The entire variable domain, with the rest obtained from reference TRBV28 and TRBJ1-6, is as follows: DVKVTQSSRYLVKRTGEKVFLECVQDMDHENMFWYRQDPGLGLRLIYFSYDVKMKEKGDIPEGYSVSREKKERFSLILESASTNQTSMYLCASSIHAETRGPLHFGNGTRLTVT.

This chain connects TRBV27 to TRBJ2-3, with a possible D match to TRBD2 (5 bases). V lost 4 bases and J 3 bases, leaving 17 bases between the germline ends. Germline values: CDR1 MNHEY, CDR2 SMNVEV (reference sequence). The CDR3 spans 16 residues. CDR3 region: CASSSSVRWRTDTQYF. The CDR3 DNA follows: TGTGCCAGCAGTTCCTCGGTCCGGTGGAGGACAGATACGCAGTATTTT.

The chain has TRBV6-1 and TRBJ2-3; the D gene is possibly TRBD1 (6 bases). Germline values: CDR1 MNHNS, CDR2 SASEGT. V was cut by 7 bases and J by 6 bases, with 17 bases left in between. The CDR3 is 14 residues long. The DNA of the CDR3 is TGTGCCAGCACCTTCAGGGGAACTTTGGATACGCAGTATTTT. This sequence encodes CASTFRGTLDTQYF.

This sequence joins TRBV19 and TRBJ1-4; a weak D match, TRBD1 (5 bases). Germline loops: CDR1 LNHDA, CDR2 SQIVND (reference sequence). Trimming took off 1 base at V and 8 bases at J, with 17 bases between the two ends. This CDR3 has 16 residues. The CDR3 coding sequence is TGTGCCAGTAGTATAGCCAGCGGGCAGGGCGGCGAAAAACTGTTTTTT. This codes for CASSIASGQGGEKLFF.

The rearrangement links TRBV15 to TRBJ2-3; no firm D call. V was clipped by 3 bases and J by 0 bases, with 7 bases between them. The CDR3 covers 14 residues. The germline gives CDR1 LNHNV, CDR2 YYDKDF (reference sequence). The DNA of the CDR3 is TGTGCCACCAGCAGTAGACTGAGCACAGATACGCAGTATTTT. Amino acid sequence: CATSSRLSTDTQYF.

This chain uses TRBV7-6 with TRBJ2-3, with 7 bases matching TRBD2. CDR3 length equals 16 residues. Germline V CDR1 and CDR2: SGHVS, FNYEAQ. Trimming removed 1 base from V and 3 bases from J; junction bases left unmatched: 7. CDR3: CASSLGGRGVTDTQYF. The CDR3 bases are TGTGCCAGCAGCTTAGGTGGTCGGGGGGTTACAGATACGCAGTATTTT.

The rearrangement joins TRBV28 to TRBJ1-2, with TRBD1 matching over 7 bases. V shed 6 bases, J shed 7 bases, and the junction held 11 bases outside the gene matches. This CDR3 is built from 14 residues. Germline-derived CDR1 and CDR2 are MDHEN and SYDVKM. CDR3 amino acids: CASRGGGTLFGYTF. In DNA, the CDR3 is TGTGCCAGCAGAGGAGGGGGCACCCTCTTTGGCTACACCTTC.

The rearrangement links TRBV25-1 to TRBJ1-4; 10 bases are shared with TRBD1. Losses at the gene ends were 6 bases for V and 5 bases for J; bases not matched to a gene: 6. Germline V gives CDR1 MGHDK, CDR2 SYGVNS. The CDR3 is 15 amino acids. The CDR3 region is CASSDRGLGNEKLFF. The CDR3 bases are TGTGCCAGCAGCGACAGGGGGCTTGGGAATGAAAAACTGTTTTTT.